The sequence of this T cell receptor (beta chain) was determined in a study of OX40 agonist ivuxolimab in advanced cancers. About the research overall: Patients assigned to dose escalation were diagnosed with hepatocellular carcinoma, melanoma, renal cell or head and neck cancer. Those enrolled were 80% to 85% male, with a mean age of approximately 60 years and ages from 23 to 79. The study, taken as a whole, reports: Among the lowest peripheral clonal expansion occurred in 0.1-3.0 mg/kg partial responders. The investigators did not determine what antigen specificity the expanded peripheral T cells had.

Here immunoSEQ multiplex PCR was the method, and the copy in TCRdb shows in-frame clones only, minus some. This sample carries about 110,000 clones, about 91% of them seen once, and the ten largest clones take roughly 1.2%. A remark on this clone: The antigen remains unidentified.

V was clipped by 5 bases and J by 6 bases, with 15 bases between them. The CDR3 runs 14 residues. Looked up from germline, CDR1 is SGHAT and CDR2 is FQNNGV. The rearrangement joins TRBV11-2 to TRBJ2-3; D may be TRBD1 (6 bases). Sequencing was performed on CD4+ or CD8+ T cells sorted from blood, taken in a trial of the OX40 agonist ivuxolimab. The origin of this receptor is an adult with an advanced solid tumor such as melanoma, head and neck, liver or kidney cancer. The CDR3 sequence is CASSPRGGWDTQYF. CDR3 sequence (DNA): TGTGCCAGCAGCCCCAGAGGGGGATGGGATACGCAGTATTTT. Full variable domain (remainder filled in from reference TRBV11-2 and TRBJ2-3): EAGVAQSPRYKIIEKRQSVAFWCNPISGHATLYWYQQILGQGPKLLIQFQNNGVVDDSQLPKDRFSAERLKGVDSTLKIQPAKLEDSAVYLCASSPRGGWDTQYFGPGTRLTVL.